The 2 T cell receptor beta chains reported below all come from one sample, sequenced in a study of blood T cells in healthy people across ages. Using a J-beta primer mix together with a sample-barcoded 5' primer, a second PCR was run for about 7 to 12 cycles. A single record per CDR3 protein comes from TCRdb applying MiXCR to the 5' RACE reads. The sample contains hundreds of thousands of distinct CDR3 sequences, about 26% of which appear only once. A further study also used this sample, focusing on T cells of mothers and their children.

The sample comprised blood. Every receptor here comes from a boy younger than 18 in good health.

This clonotype was found a few times. The chain is built from TRBV6-1 and TRBJ1-4; D perhaps matches TRBD1 (6 bases). This CDR3 is built from 15 residues. Germline loops: CDR1 MNHNS, CDR2 SASEGT. V lost 6 bases and J lost 3, with 14 bases in between. CDR3 protein: CASRVGGSANEKLFF. The CDR3 coding sequence is TGTGCCAGCAGAGTTGGGGGCTCCGCTAATGAAAAACTGTTTTTT.

This chain connects TRBV7-3 to TRBJ2-3, with 11 positions matching TRBD2. The length of the CDR3 is 16 residues. Germline-derived CDR1 and CDR2 are SGHTA and FQGTGA. The ends lost 3 bases at V and 2 bases at J; junction bases unmatched: 4. The CDR3 here is CASSLLAGGTTDTQYF. In DNA form, the CDR3 reads TGTGCCAGCAGCTTGCTAGCGGGGGGCACCACAGATACGCAGTATTTT.